The present T cell receptor (beta chain) was sequenced within a study of T-cell memory formation after mild COVID-19. This clonotype turned up a few times. The authors produced TCR alpha and TCR beta cDNA libraries with sample barcodes and UMIs by 5'RACE using constant-segment primers. TCRdb used MiXCR to reprocess the 5' RACE reads, holding one entry per CDR3 protein. The profile covers about 340,000 distinct CDR3 sequences, with around 21% appearing a single time and approximately 13% taken by the ten largest. From germline, CDR1 is SGHNT and CDR2 YENEEA. V lost 0 bases, J lost 4 bases, and 18 bases lay in between. The CDR3 spans 17 residues.

This TCR derives from an adult woman who had mild COVID-19 (a few samples of this study predate the infection). Cell type and time point are not known. The sequencing sample was made of PBMCs or a T cell subset sorted from them (not recorded which). The genes are TRBV11-3 and TRBJ2-5, with D perhaps matching TRBD2 (6 bases). The CDR3 is CASSLDGLGGTPETQYF. The CDR3 DNA follows: TGTGCCAGCAGCTTAGATGGGCTCGGGGGAACACCAGAGACCCAGTACTTC.